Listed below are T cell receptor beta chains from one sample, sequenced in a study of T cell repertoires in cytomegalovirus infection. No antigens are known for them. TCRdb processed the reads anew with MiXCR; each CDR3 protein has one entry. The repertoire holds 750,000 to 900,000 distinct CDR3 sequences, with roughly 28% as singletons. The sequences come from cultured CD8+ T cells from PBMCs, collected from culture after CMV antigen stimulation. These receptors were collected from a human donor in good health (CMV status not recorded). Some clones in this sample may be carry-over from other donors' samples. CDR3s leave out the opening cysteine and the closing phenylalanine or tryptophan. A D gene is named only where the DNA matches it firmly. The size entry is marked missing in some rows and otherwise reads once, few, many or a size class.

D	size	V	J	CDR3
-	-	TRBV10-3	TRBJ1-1	AISPTSGKPNTEAF
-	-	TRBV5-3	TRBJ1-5	ARSLLPRLRNQPQH
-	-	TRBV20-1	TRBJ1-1	SASGPGTDPF
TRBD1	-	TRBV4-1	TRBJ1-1	ASSTDRGLYTEAF
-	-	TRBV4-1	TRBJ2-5	ASSQGGRSQETQY
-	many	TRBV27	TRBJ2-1	ASSLRQGSNNEQF
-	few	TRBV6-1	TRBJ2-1	ASSEGSRGQEQF
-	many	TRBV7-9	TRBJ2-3	ASSLEGSRAVFTQY
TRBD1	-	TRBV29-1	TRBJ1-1	SVGRDRGPAF
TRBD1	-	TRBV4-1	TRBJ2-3	ASSFFPRDRGADTQY
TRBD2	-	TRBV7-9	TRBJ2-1	ASSSSGTSGGEQF
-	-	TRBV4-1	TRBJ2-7	ASSQSLIPREQY
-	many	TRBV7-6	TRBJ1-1	ASSLAGLGTEAF
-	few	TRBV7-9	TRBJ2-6	ASSLGGVGLHSGANVLT
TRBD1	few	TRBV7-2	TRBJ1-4	ASSFSGLGTGSPPTNEKLF
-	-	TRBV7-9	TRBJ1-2	ASSLTHTSLGYGYT
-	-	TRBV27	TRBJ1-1	ASSSLGNPNTEAF
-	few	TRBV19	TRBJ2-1	ASSITLDEQF
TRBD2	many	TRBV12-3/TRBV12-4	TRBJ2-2	ASSLAPAGTGELF
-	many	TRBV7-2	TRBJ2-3	ASSRQSGSTDTQY
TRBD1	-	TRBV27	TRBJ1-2	ASSSTGFVGYT
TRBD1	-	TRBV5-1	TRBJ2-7	ASSLRSYRGSGEQY
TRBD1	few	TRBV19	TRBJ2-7	ASSILSDRSYEQY
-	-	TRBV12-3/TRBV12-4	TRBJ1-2	ASSPPGGEGYGYT
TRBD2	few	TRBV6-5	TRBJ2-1	ASSPEGLAGLGIYEQF
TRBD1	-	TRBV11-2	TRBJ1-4	ASSTRGRTNEKLF
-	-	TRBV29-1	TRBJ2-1	SVARWDEQF
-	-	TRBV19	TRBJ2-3	ASSILGATSTDTQY
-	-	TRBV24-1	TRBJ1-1	ATSDLDRTRGAF
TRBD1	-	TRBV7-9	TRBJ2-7	ASSAWDRGNYEQY
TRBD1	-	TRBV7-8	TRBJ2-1	ASSPAVPGGAGEQF
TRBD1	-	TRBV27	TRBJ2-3	ASSSRGRSTDTQY
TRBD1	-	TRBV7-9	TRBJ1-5	ASSEGTGWNQPQH
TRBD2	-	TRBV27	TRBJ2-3	ATCSGGPLGSTDTQY
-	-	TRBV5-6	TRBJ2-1	ASRIRGAYNEQF
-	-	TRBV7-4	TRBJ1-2	ASSLAYEQLVT
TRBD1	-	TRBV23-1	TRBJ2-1	ASKGQGTSSYNEQF
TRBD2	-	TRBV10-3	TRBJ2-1	AILTSGDNEQF
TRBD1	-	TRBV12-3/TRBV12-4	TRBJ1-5	ASSSGQVVQPQH
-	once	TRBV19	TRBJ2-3	ASSIDQGPYTDTQY
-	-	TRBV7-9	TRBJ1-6	ASSSGVGDNSPLH
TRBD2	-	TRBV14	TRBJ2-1	ASSQTSGGVYEQF
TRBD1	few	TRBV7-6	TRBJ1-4	ASSLGGQDEKLF
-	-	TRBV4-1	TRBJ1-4	ASSPWANEKLF
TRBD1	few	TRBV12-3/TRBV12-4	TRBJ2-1	ASSFAGQGIFNEQF
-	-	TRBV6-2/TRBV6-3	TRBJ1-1	ASSLTGFDTEAF
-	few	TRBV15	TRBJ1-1	ATSTGSTEAF
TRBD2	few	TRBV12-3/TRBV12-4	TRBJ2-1	ASSPWTSGVHNEQF
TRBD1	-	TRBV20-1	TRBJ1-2	SATGADRILSNYGYT
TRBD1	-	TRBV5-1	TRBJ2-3	ASGEGQGIDTQY
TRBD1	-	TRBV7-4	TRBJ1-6	ASSRAGQGGSPLH
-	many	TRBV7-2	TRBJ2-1	ASSLSWIEGNEQF
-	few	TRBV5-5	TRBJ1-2	ASSFNRAYGYT
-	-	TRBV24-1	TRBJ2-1	AIRRHNEQF
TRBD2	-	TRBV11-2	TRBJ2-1	ASSVLAGGPSYNEQF
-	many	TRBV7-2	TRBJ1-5	ASSLRREGNQPQH